Below are 2 T cell receptor beta chains sequenced from a single sample in a study of cytomegalovirus exposure and HLA in healthy donors. The PCR was carried out with 60 Vbeta primers and 13 Jbeta primers. The repertoire was sequenced with immunoSEQ multiplex PCR; TCRdb's copy has only in-frame clones and lacks some. The table has about 81,000 clones, over 65% seen once. The sample taken for sequencing was PBMCs. The receptor source for this set is a man aged 45 to 65 in good health and CMV-seropositive.

CDR3 in DNA: TGTGCCAGCAGCTTAGGTAGCGCCACAGATACGCAGTATTTT. Amino acids: CASSLGSATDTQYF. The chain couples TRBV7-9 to TRBJ2-3, with D perhaps TRBD2 (5 bases). Germline lookup yields CDR1 SEHNR and CDR2 FQNEAQ (reference sequence). CDR3 length: 14 amino acids. Deletions cut 1 base from V and 2 bases from J, with 7 bases between.

The chain is built from TRBV6-5 and TRBJ2-1, with TRBD2 matching over 9 bases. The V gene's germline CDR1 is MNHEY and CDR2 SVGAGI. CDR3 length: 14 amino acids. With 4 bases clipped from V and 4 bases from J, the junction kept 2 bases outside the gene matches. In DNA form, the CDR3 reads TGTGCCAGCAGTTCGGCGGGAGGGTACAATGAGCAGTTCTTC. Translating it yields CASSSAGGYNEQFF.